A selection of T cell receptor beta chains follows, all from one sample in a study of molecular identifiers for immune sequencing clone quantification. TCRdb fed the PCR reads into MiXCR, producing one record per CDR3 protein. The data show about half a million distinct CDR3 sequences, over 20% seen once. Sequenced input: naive CD8+ T cells from blood, with Jurkat cell RNA spiked in. The receptors were sampled from a human donor in good health. Some libraries in this study had Jurkat cell RNA spiked in. Each CDR3 is given with its conserved first and last residue. D genes are given only for firm matches. Not all rows give a size; the values are once, few, many and, for expanded clones, a class.

TRBJ2-3 NA TRBV3-1 NA TGTGCCAGCAGCCACAAAGATACAGATACGCAGTATTTT CASSHKDTDTQYF
TRBJ1-4 NA TRBV21-1 NA TGTGCCAGCAGCAAAGAATTGAGGGGTGAAAAACTGTTTTTT CASSKELRGEKLFF
TRBJ2-7 NA TRBV7-9 many TGCGCCAGCAGCTTGGGGTTCTACGAGCAGTACTTC CASSLGFYEQYF
TRBJ1-2 NA TRBV4-3 NA TGCGCCAGCAGCCAAGATGAGGGCATCTATAGCTACACCTTC CASSQDEGIYSYTF
TRBJ1-5 NA TRBV20-1 NA TGCAGTGCTAGGGAGGGTTATGGCAATCGGCCCCAGCATTTT CSAREGYGNRPQHF
TRBJ1-1 NA TRBV19 few TGTGCCAGTAGTGACCTGAGTGACACTGAAGCTTTCTTT CASSDLSDTEAFF
TRBJ2-7 NA TRBV4-3 once TGCGCCAACAGCCAAGCTAGTCGTGGGTACGAGCAGTACTTC CANSQASRGYEQYF
TRBJ2-6 TRBD1 TRBV6-1 NA TGTGCCAGCAGTGAAGTAGTCTGGGGGACAGGAAGCTCTGGGGCCAACGTCCTGACTTTC CASSEVVWGTGSSGANVLTF
TRBJ2-3 NA TRBV6-2/TRBV6-3 many TGTGCCAGCAGTTACTTGAACACAGATACGCAGTATTTT CASSYLNTDTQYF
TRBJ1-1 NA TRBV12-3/TRBV12-4 NA TGTGCCAGCAGCCACGGTGGTCGAGCTTTCTTT CASSHGGRAFF
TRBJ2-3 NA TRBV27 NA TGTGCCAGCAGTTTATCCGACATCCACCCCTCGGGAGATACGCAGTATTTT CASSLSDIHPSGDTQYF
TRBJ2-7 TRBD1 TRBV7-9 NA TGTGCCAGCAGCTTCCCACCCGGGACAGGGAACTTCGAGCAGTACTTC CASSFPPGTGNFEQYF
TRBJ2-3 TRBD1 TRBV7-2 many TGTGCCAGCAGGCGACAGGGGGCCAGCACAGATACGCAGTATTTT CASRRQGASTDTQYF
TRBJ2-2 TRBD1 TRBV4-1 few TGCGCCAGCAGCGAGGGACAGTTGGACACCGGGGAGCTGTTTTTT CASSEGQLDTGELFF
TRBJ2-3 NA TRBV19 many TGTGCCAGTAGTATGGCTACCCGGAGCACAGATACGCAGTATTTT CASSMATRSTDTQYF
TRBJ2-7 NA TRBV27 NA TGTGCCCTAGTCGGGTGGGGGTCCTACGAGCAGTACTTC CALVGWGSYEQYF
TRBJ2-2 TRBD2 TRBV7-7 NA TGTGCTAGCAGCTTTGCGGGAGGGCCGGGCACCGGGGAGCTGTTTTTT CASSFAGGPGTGELFF